A single sample is the source of the 21 T cell receptor beta chains below, sequenced in a study of blood T cell repertoires in COVID-19. Generated by immunoSEQ multiplex PCR, the TCRdb table keeps only in-frame clones and is missing some. The repertoire holds some 120,000 clones, with 80% to 95% as singletons. The sequenced sample consisted of peripheral blood. The receptors come from a man between 45 and 60 years old with COVID-19, enrolled during active disease.

The chain couples TRBV5-4 to TRBJ2-7; TRBD2 might be the D (6 bases). The length of the CDR3 is 12 residues. CDR1 SGHNT and CDR2 YYREEE come from the germline V gene (reference sequence). V was shortened by 2 bases and J by 6 bases, with 9 bases between the two germline ends. CDR3 sequence: CASSFAGSEQYF. The CDR3 coding sequence is TGTGCCAGCAGCTTTGCGGGGTCCGAGCAGTACTTC.

V and J are TRBV7-8 and TRBJ1-4; D call uncertain. V was shortened by 3 bases and J by 7 bases, with 18 bases between the two germline ends. Germline loops: CDR1 SGHVS, CDR2 FQNEAQ. The CDR3 has 16 residues. The chain's CDR3 is CASSFYGGVYGEKLFF. CDR3 nucleotides: TGTGCCAGCAGCTTTTATGGCGGCGTCTATGGTGAAAAACTGTTTTTT.

This chain connects TRBV3-1 (or the pseudogene TRBV3-2) to TRBJ2-7, with D perhaps matching TRBD2 (5 bases). Trimming shortened V by 1 base and J by 6 bases, and 7 bases separated the two germline ends. CDR1 LGHDT and CDR2 YNNKEL come from the germline V gene (reference sequence). CDR3 length: 12 amino acids. CDR3 sequence reads: CASSQGTREQYF. As DNA, the CDR3 is TGTGCCAGCAGCCAAGGGACTCGCGAGCAGTACTTC.

This clone was counted a single time. The chain joins TRBV4-1 to TRBJ2-3; D call uncertain. The V gene's germline CDR1 is MGHRA and CDR2 YSYEKL. The CDR3 is made up of 14 amino acids. The V and J ends lost 0 bases and 10 bases respectively, with 14 bases between them. CDR3: CASSQDSRESPQYF. CDR3 sequence (DNA): TGCGCCAGCAGCCAAGATTCGCGAGAGTCCCCGCAGTATTTT.

This chain joins TRBV27 and TRBJ2-7, with D maybe TRBD2 (6 bases). V was shortened by 5 bases and J by 4 bases, with 12 bases between the two germline ends. CDR1 and CDR2 from the germline V gene are MNHEY and SMNVEV (reference sequence). CDR3 length: 13 residues. DNA for the CDR3: TGTGCCAGCAGTAGAGATAGCGGTTACGAGCAGTACTTC. Its protein is CASSRDSGYEQYF.

The rearrangement uses TRBV30 and TRBJ2-1, with a weak D call TRBD2 (5 bases). V was shortened by 4 bases and J by 7 bases, with 14 bases between the two germline ends. This CDR3 spans 13 amino acids. Germline lookup yields CDR1 GTSNPN and CDR2 SVGIG (reference sequence). Here the CDR3 DNA reads TGTGCCTGGAAAAGTGGGAGACGGAATGAGCAGTTCTTC. Amino acids: CAWKSGRRNEQFF.

This sequence joins TRBV4-3 and TRBJ2-7, with 14 nucleotides matching TRBD2. Germline V gives CDR1 LGHNA, CDR2 YSLEER. The CDR3 sequence is 19 residues long. The ends lost 0 bases at V and 6 bases at J; junction bases unmatched: 13. As DNA, the CDR3 is TGCGCCAGCAGCCAAGATGGGCGAGGGACTAGCGGGAGTGGAGGCGAGCAGTACTTC. This gives the protein CASSQDGRGTSGSGGEQYF.

V is TRBV27 and J is TRBJ1-1; D remains ambiguous. In germline, CDR1 is MNHEY, CDR2 SMNVEV (reference sequence). V gave up 5 bases and J gave up 4 bases, with 11 bases separating them. The CDR3 is 13 amino acids. The CDR3 loop reads CASSPPGVTEAFF. The CDR3 DNA reads as TGTGCCAGCAGTCCGCCCGGGGTCACTGAAGCTTTCTTT.

This clone has a single count. V and J are TRBV6-2 or TRBV6-3 and TRBJ2-7, with a possible D match to TRBD1 (7 bases). Trimming took off 6 bases at V and 2 bases at J, with 14 bases between the two ends. The CDR3 loop spans 14 amino acids. The germline V gene encodes CDR1 MNHEY and CDR2 SVGEGT. The CDR3 DNA reads as TGTGCCAGCAGCCGGCAGGGGGGAGCCTACGAGCAGTACTTC. This sequence encodes CASSRQGGAYEQYF.

V gene TRBV11-2 combines with J gene TRBJ2-3; 8 nucleotides line up with TRBD2. The CDR3 covers 17 residues. Unmatched junction bases numbered 9, after V lost 4 bases and J lost 0 bases. Germline V gene lookup returns CDR1 SGHAT and CDR2 FQNNGV. Written as DNA, the CDR3 is TGTGCCAGCAGCTCAAACGGGAGGGCGGTGAGCACAGATACGCAGTATTTT. Residues: CASSSNGRAVSTDTQYF.

The chain has TRBV24-1 and TRBJ2-2, with TRBD2 identical over 10 bases. Germline V gene data show CDR1 as KGHDR and CDR2 as SFDVKD. The J segment lost 3 bases and the V segment lost 9 bases, leaving 3 bases of the junction unmatched. CDR3 length: 14 residues. The CDR3 DNA reads TGTGCCACCTCCGGGACTAGCGACACCGGGGAGCTGTTTTTT. Its protein is CATSGTSDTGELFF.

The gene calls are TRBV2 and TRBJ2-7; TRBD2 agrees at 9 bases. After removal of 3 bases from V and 5 bases from J, the junction contained 5 bases not matched to a gene. Germline assignment: CDR1 SNHLY and CDR2 FYNNEI. The CDR3 consists of 14 residues. CDR3 sequence: CASSEIAGDHEQYF. CDR3 bases: TGTGCCAGCAGTGAGATAGCGGGAGACCACGAGCAGTACTTC.

This chain connects TRBV5-8 to TRBJ2-3, with 10 bases aligning to TRBD2. Germline V CDR1 and CDR2: SGHTS, YDEGEE. J was trimmed by 4 bases and V by 3 bases; bases with no gene match: 2. The CDR3 is 14 residues long. The chain's CDR3 is CASSYGTSADTQYF. In nucleotides, the CDR3 is TGTGCCAGCAGCTATGGGACTAGCGCAGATACGCAGTATTTT.

The chain has TRBV15 and TRBJ1-5, with TRBD1 matching 8 bases. CDR3 length equals 15 residues. Germline CDR1 LNHNV, CDR2 YYDKDF (reference sequence). The junction had 11 bases not matched to a gene; V was cut back by 9 bases and J by 4 bases. CDR3 sequence: CATSEDRAPNQPQHF. DNA of the CDR3: TGTGCCACATCCGAGGACAGGGCACCTAATCAGCCCCAGCATTTT.

The chain couples TRBV11-1 to TRBJ1-1, with D possibly TRBD1 on 6 matching bases. V was pared by 0 bases and J by 0 bases, with 11 bases between. CDR3 size: 16 residues. From germline, CDR1 is SGHAT and CDR2 FQDESV (reference sequence). In DNA, the CDR3 is TGTGCCAGCAGCTTAGCGCTGGGACAACTGAACACTGAAGCTTTCTTT. This gives the protein CASSLALGQLNTEAFF. The whole variable domain, remainder taken from reference TRBV11-1 and TRBJ1-1, is EAEVAQSPRYKITEKSQAVAFWCDPISGHATLYWYRQILGQGPELLVQFQDESVVDDSQLPKDRFSAERLKGVDSTLKIQPAELGDSAMYLCASSLALGQLNTEAFFGQGTRLTVV.

This chain uses TRBV4-3 with TRBJ1-2; possibly TRBD1 for D (6 bases). CDR3 length: 14 residues. Germline-derived CDR1 and CDR2 are LGHNA and YSLEER. V lost 0 bases and J lost 6, with 11 bases in between. The CDR3 DNA reads TGCGCCAGCAGCCAAGATTGGGGGCAGGATGGCTACACCTTC. Its protein is CASSQDWGQDGYTF.

The V call is TRBV18, the J call TRBJ2-1, with 7 bases lining up with TRBD1. CDR3 length equals 17 residues. After removal of 3 bases from V and 0 bases from J, the junction contained 8 bases not matched to a gene. Germline CDR1 and CDR2: KGHSH and LQKENI. This CDR3 is CASSPQETGSSYNEQFF. Here the CDR3 DNA reads TGTGCCAGCTCACCCCAGGAGACAGGGAGCTCCTACAATGAGCAGTTCTTC.

V is TRBV25-1 and J is TRBJ1-1; weak D call: TRBD1 (6 bases). This CDR3 contains 15 residues. V lost 3 bases and J 4 bases, leaving 15 bases between the germline ends. Germline CDR1 MGHDK, CDR2 SYGVNS. CDR3 amino acids: CASSDRDIGSTEAFF. The CDR3 DNA sequence: TGTGCCAGCAGTGACCGGGACATTGGAAGCACTGAAGCTTTCTTT.

The rearrangement links TRBV2 to TRBJ2-1, with D perhaps TRBD1 (5 bases). Germline CDR1 SNHLY, CDR2 FYNNEI. Deletions cut 4 bases from V and 6 bases from J, with 7 bases between. This CDR3 contains 12 residues. Here the CDR3 reads CASSGTPNEQFF. In nucleotides, the CDR3 is TGTGCCAGCAGTGGGACACCCAATGAGCAGTTCTTC.

The V and J genes are TRBV18 and TRBJ2-3; TRBD2 is a possible D gene (5 bases). Germline CDR1 KGHSH, CDR2 LQKENI. Trimming left V 3 bases short and J 6 bases short, with 7 bases between. This CDR3 is built from 12 residues. The DNA of the CDR3 is TGTGCCAGCTCACCTAGCGCCGATACGCAGTATTTT. Translating gives CASSPSADTQYF. Complete variable domain (other parts from reference TRBV18 and TRBJ2-3): NAGVMQNPRHLVRRRGQEARLRCSPMKGHSHVYWYRQLPEEGLKFMVYLQKENIIDESGMPKERFSAEFPKEGPSILRIQQVVRGDSAAYFCASSPSADTQYFGPGTRLTVL.

The chain is built from TRBV6-5 and TRBJ2-7; unclear D gene. Trimming shortened V by 6 bases and J by 3 bases, and 15 bases separated the two germline ends. The germline V gene encodes CDR1 MNHEY and CDR2 SVGAGI. The CDR3 runs to 14 residues. CDR3 bases: TGTGCCAGCAGACTGCAGGCTGGAAGCTACGAGCAGTACTTC. It codes for CASRLQAGSYEQYF.